This T cell receptor beta chain was retrieved from a study of T-cell memory formation after mild COVID-19. The wider study: TCR clusters were mostly donor specific.

Germline V lookup: CDR1 SGDLS, CDR2 YYNGEE. The CDR3 extends over 13 amino acids. Trimming pared 4 bases from V and 0 bases from J, leaving 7 bases between. TCRdb analysed the 5' RACE reads with MiXCR anew, one entry per CDR3 protein. The profile shows about 270,000 distinct CDR3 sequences, approximately 16% of them singletons. This clonotype was seen a handful of times. What it binds is not known. Findings and caveats of the study: Contracting CD4+ clones were located mainly in CM and EM, and CD8+ clones in EMRA. SARS-CoV-2 specificity was not confirmed for second-wave clones peaking on day 37.

What was sequenced was PBMCs or a T cell subset sorted from them (not recorded which). This chain uses TRBV9 with TRBJ2-5; D remains unclear. The source is a man younger than 30 who had mild COVID-19 (a few samples of this study predate the infection). Cell type and time point are not known. In DNA, the CDR3 is TGTGCCAGCAGCTCAGTATACCAAGAGACCCAGTACTTC. Translating it yields CASSSVYQETQYF.